The present entry profiles one TCR beta chain with its context. The data are from a study of blood T cell repertoires in COVID-19. The CDR3 has 19 residues. V trimming: 0 bases; J trimming: 3 bases; junction bases outside the gene matches: 18. Germline CDR1 and CDR2: SQVTM and ANQGSEA. Allocation to cohorts depended on clinical history reported by the participants. Authors' data handling: Amplified reference gene primers provided the basis for estimating nucleated cell counts. Using immunoSEQ multiplex PCR, the repertoire was profiled, and TCRdb retains in-frame clones only, with some absent. V and J calls and clone size are those listed in that table; D and trimming were worked out from the DNA. Of about 210,000 clones in the sample, approximately 86% were seen once.

The chain joins TRBV29-1 to TRBJ1-1, with 8 positions matching TRBD1. The material sequenced was PBMCs or T cells enriched from blood (not recorded which). This sequence was found in a woman aged 25 to 45 who had been exposed to COVID-19. This CDR3 is CSVEDILGQVKPEDTEAFF. The CDR3 DNA follows: TGCAGCGTTGAAGATATTCTGGGACAGGTAAAACCGGAGGACACTGAAGCTTTCTTT.